The source of this TCR beta chain is a study of tumor-infiltrating lymphocytes in primary liver carcinoma. Starting material of 500 ng total RNA yielded TCR beta cDNA via a constant-region primer. Construction of TCR beta libraries relied on three successive nested multiplex PCR rounds employing slightly modified ARM-PCR. Running roughly 10 cycles apiece, the first two PCR rounds relied on TRBV1-TRBV30 forward primers together with a C-beta reverse primer. TCRdb reprocessed the multiplex PCR reads with MiXCR, giving one entry per CDR3 protein. The data show fewer than 350,000 distinct CDR3 sequences, with 65% seen just once and roughly 9% held by the top ten. This clonotype was observed a handful of times. A junction boundary mismatches the germline segment, possibly from a read error. Germline DNA was extracted alongside blood RNA, which was obtained from unsorted whole blood. The germline V gene has CDR1 SGHNT and CDR2 YYREEE (reference sequence). The CDR3 has 15 residues.

Source material: peripheral blood. V usage is TRBV5-4 and J usage is TRBJ2-7; TRBD2 matches 8 bases. The receptor was isolated from a man aged 35 to 55 with primary liver carcinoma and hepatitis B virus infection. The CDR3 is CASSPPGRASCEQYF. CDR3 nucleotides: TGTGCCAGCAGCCCGCCCGGGAGGGCCTCCTGCGAGCAGTACTTC.